This TCR beta chain is drawn from a study of blood T cells in healthy people across ages. For the second PCR, which ran for 7 to 11 cycles, a sample-barcoded 5' primer and a J-beta primer mix were used. Using its own MiXCR run on the 5' RACE reads, TCRdb lists one record per CDR3 protein. The sample records some 750,000 distinct CDR3 sequences, 22% being singletons. The sample holds a few counts of this clonotype. CDR3 length: 19 amino acids. The germline CDR1 and CDR2 sequences are SGHTA and FQGNSA. Losses at the gene ends were 1 base for V and 0 bases for J; bases not matched to a gene: 8. The TCR was taken from a man between 65 and 85 years old in good health. V is TRBV7-2 and J is TRBJ2-3, with 12 bases matching TRBD2. The sample consisted of blood. The CDR3, as DNA: TGTGCCAGCAGCTTAGGGGCCGGACTAGCGGGGCGAAGCACAGATACGCAGTATTTT. Translated, it gives CASSLGAGLAGRSTDTQYF.